Following are 12 T cell receptor beta chains from one sample sequenced in a study of beta chain features in type 1 diabetes (dated by TCRdb to the late 2010s). The method behind the library was the immunoSEQ multiplex PCR assay. The High Capacity cDNA Reverse Transcription Kit was used to reverse transcribe all of the isolated RNA, meaning that expressed TCRB transcripts were what got sequenced. The clones in this table, taken by TCRdb from immuneACCESS, are in-frame only. Not every clone is retained; where verified, under half of the shortfall comes from an unresolved V gene, and the cause of the rest is unknown. Within this sample are about 620,000 clones, with less than 20% of them counted one time only. Of the sample, approximately 0.099% is held by the ten largest clones. Sequenced: naive CD4+ T cells from blood. Reading the label with the study, this specimen's cell subset or site is: true naive CD4+ T cells. These receptors originate from a man aged 18 to 35 in good health.

This chain links TRBV7-2 with TRBJ2-5; 9 bases are shared with TRBD2. This CDR3 region has 17 residues. CDR1 is SGHTA and CDR2 is FQGNSA in the germline V gene. Unmatched junction bases numbered 11, after V lost 1 base and J lost 5 bases. The CDR3 region has the DNA TGTGCCAGCAGCTTAGTCGTTCTAGCGGGGTCGGAGGAGACCCAGTACTTC. It translates to CASSLVVLAGSEETQYF.

The rearrangement uses TRBV5-4 and TRBJ2-5, with TRBD2 matching over 11 bases. This CDR3 has 15 amino acids. Germline values: CDR1 SGHNT, CDR2 YYREEE (reference sequence). After removal of 5 bases from V and 9 bases from J, the junction contained 12 bases not matched to a gene. This chain's CDR3 is CASSFGLAGGEAQYF. CDR3 in DNA: TGTGCCAGCAGTTTCGGACTAGCGGGCGGCGAGGCCCAGTACTTC.

The rearrangement uses TRBV6-5 and TRBJ1-2, with 8 bases aligning to TRBD1. V shed 4 bases and J 7 bases; nucleotides not matched to a gene: 8. Germline values: CDR1 MNHEY, CDR2 SVGAGI. The length of the CDR3 is 14 residues. CDR3 nucleotide sequence: TGTGCCAGCAGTTCCCCGCCTGACAGGGGTGGCTACACCTTC. Its translation: CASSSPPDRGGYTF.

This clone has a handful of counts. CDR3: CARDLRRGQNSGNTIYF. In DNA form, the CDR3 reads TGTGCCCGGGACTTACGTCGGGGACAGAACTCTGGAAACACCATATATTTT. The rearrangement uses TRBV27 and TRBJ1-3, with 7 bases lining up with TRBD1. CDR1 and CDR2 (germline): MNHEY, SMNVEV (reference sequence). Losses at the gene ends were 11 bases for V and 0 bases for J; bases not matched to a gene: 16. CDR3 length: 17 residues.

This clone was seen only a few times. The CDR3 spells CASSSDREVTEAFF. CDR3 nucleotides: TGTGCCAGCAGCTCGGACAGGGAAGTAACTGAAGCTTTCTTT. The chain joins TRBV7-2 to TRBJ1-1; TRBD1 matches at 8 bases. Per the germline V gene, CDR1 is SGHTA and CDR2 is FQGNSA. Trimming cost V 4 bases and J 5 bases; bases outside gene matches: 6. The CDR3 is 14 amino acids.

The gene calls are TRBV7-2 and TRBJ2-5, with 10 bases aligning to TRBD1. V shed 2 bases and J 5 bases; nucleotides not matched to a gene: 8. CDR1 and CDR2 (germline): SGHTA, FQGNSA. CDR3 size: 16 residues. The chain's CDR3 is CASSLTAGTGVETQYF. CDR3 nucleotide sequence: TGTGCCAGCAGCTTAACGGCCGGGACAGGGGTTGAGACCCAGTACTTC.

This clone was seen a few times. V usage is TRBV2 and J usage is TRBJ1-3; TRBD1 is a possible D gene (5 bases). CDR1 SNHLY and CDR2 FYNNEI come from the germline V gene. V was pared by 8 bases and J by 2 bases, with 7 bases between. The length of the CDR3 is 12 residues. CDR3 residues: CASGRAGNTIYF. The CDR3 DNA reads as TGTGCCAGCGGCAGGGCTGGAAACACCATATATTTT.

This rearrangement joins TRBV30 to TRBJ1-5, with 7 nucleotides matching TRBD1. Germline V lookup: CDR1 GTSNPN, CDR2 SVGIG (reference sequence). V dropped 0 bases and J dropped 2; count of bases not matched to a gene: 10. CDR3 length equals 17 residues. The CDR3 region has the DNA TGTGCCTGGAGTGTTCGAGGAGGGGGCGGACGCAATCAGCCCCAGCATTTT. Translation gives CAWSVRGGGGRNQPQHF. Drawing the rest from reference TRBV30 and TRBJ1-5, the complete variable domain is SQTIHQWPATLVQPVGSPLSLECTVEGTSNPNLYWYRQAAGRGLQLLFYSVGIGQISSEVPQNLSASRPQDRQFILSSKKLLLSDSGFYLCAWSVRGGGGRNQPQHFGDGTRLSIL.

The chain employs TRBV28 and TRBJ2-7; TRBD2 is a possible D gene (6 bases). Trimming pared 5 bases from V and 3 bases from J, leaving 17 bases between. Per the germline V gene, CDR1 is MDHEN and CDR2 is SYDVKM. There are 15 residues in the CDR3. CDR3 amino acids: CASSPGGTAGYEQYF. The DNA of the CDR3 is TGTGCCAGCAGTCCTGGGGGGACGGCTGGCTACGAGCAGTACTTC.

This chain links TRBV19 with TRBJ2-3; perhaps TRBD1 as D (6 bases). Trimming took off 5 bases at V and 0 bases at J, with 12 bases between the two ends. CDR1 and CDR2 (germline): LNHDA, SQIVND (reference sequence). The CDR3 spans 15 residues. The CDR3 sequence is CASSGQRASTDTQYF. CDR3 nucleotides: TGTGCCAGTAGTGGACAGCGAGCTAGCACAGATACGCAGTATTTT.

The genes are TRBV30 and TRBJ1-2; 8 positions agree with TRBD1. There are 14 residues in the CDR3. Trimming removed 5 bases from V and 8 bases from J; junction bases left unmatched: 13. Germline values: CDR1 GTSNPN, CDR2 SVGIG (reference sequence). For the CDR3, the DNA is TGTGCCTGGGCGACGGACAGGGATTCAATGGGCTACACCTTC. This gives the protein CAWATDRDSMGYTF.

This clone was observed a handful of times. The chain couples TRBV7-3 to TRBJ2-2, with D hard to call. V gave up 5 bases and J gave up 6 bases, with 7 bases separating them. Germline CDR1 SGHTA, CDR2 FQGTGA. The CDR3 is made up of 12 amino acids. DNA for the CDR3: TGTGCCAGCAGCCCCTCTCCCGGGGAGCTGTTTTTT. Protein sequence: CASSPSPGELFF.